This T cell receptor (beta chain) is from a study of OX40 agonist ivuxolimab in advanced cancers. About this clone itself: Its cognate antigen is unknown.

Germline CDR1 is SEHNR and CDR2 is FQNEAQ (reference sequence). The CDR3 totals 14 residues. V was shortened by 4 bases and J by 5 bases, with 12 bases between the two germline ends. Sequencing was performed with immunoSEQ multiplex PCR; in TCRdb, only in-frame clones are kept and a portion is missing. This sample has about 30,000 clones; around 74% occur once, and the top ten carry around an eighth. Regarding the study as a whole: Doses of 0.1 to 3.0 mg/kg were accompanied by clonal expansion of CD4+ and CD8+ blood T cells by week 6.

The TCR originated in an adult with an advanced solid tumor such as melanoma, head and neck, liver or kidney cancer. Sequences were derived from CD4+ or CD8+ T cells sorted from blood, sampled in a trial of the OX40 agonist ivuxolimab. The J gene is TRBJ2-1, the V gene TRBV7-9; D possibly corresponds to TRBD1 (5 bases). In nucleotides, the CDR3 is TGTGCCAGCAGCTCGCTGACAGTGAACAATGAGCAGTTCTTC. Translating it yields CASSSLTVNNEQFF. The variable domain in full, with the rest retrieved from reference TRBV7-9 and TRBJ2-1, is DTGVSQNPRHKITKRGQNVTFRCDPISEHNRLYWYRQTLGQGPEFLTYFQNEAQLEKSRLLSDRFSAERPKGSFSTLEIQRTEQGDSAMYLCASSSLTVNNEQFFGPGTRLTVL.